A single sample gave rise to the 23 T cell receptor beta chains below, sequenced in a study of PD-1 blockade in classical Hodgkin lymphoma. The time point here: cycle 4 day 1 (C4D1), after 6 weeks of nivolumab. All trial patients relapsed after autologous stem cell transplantation. Clones were read by immunoSEQ multiplex PCR, and TCRdb kept only the in-frame ones, dropping some. The sample lists 28,000 or so clones; roughly 75% were seen once. This specimen consisted of peripheral blood mononuclear cells (PBMCs), obtained before the fourth cycle of nivolumab. These receptors were collected from a human donor with classical Hodgkin lymphoma.

This chain joins TRBV7-6 and TRBJ2-2, with D unclear. Germline V gene data show CDR1 as SGHVS and CDR2 as FNYEAQ. The V and J ends lost 2 bases and 6 bases respectively, with 1 base between them. This CDR3 is built from 11 residues. The CDR3 reads CASSLPGELFF. In nucleotides, the CDR3 is TGTGCCAGCAGCTTACCCGGGGAGCTGTTTTTT. The full variable domain, in which reference TRBV7-6 and TRBJ2-2 provide the parts outside the CDR3, is GAGVSQSPRYKVTKRGQDVALRCDPISGHVSLYWYRQALGQGPEFLTYFNYEAQQDKSGLPNDRFSAERPEGSISTLTIQRTEQRDSAMYRCASSLPGELFFGEGSRLTVL.

As regards this clone: A much larger clone lies a single base off, so this may be a read error. V is TRBV6-6 and J is TRBJ2-7; TRBD1 matches at 10 bases. Germline lookup yields CDR1 MNHNY and CDR2 SVGAGI (reference sequence). V dropped 6 bases and J dropped 5; count of bases not matched to a gene: 7. This CDR3 comprises 14 residues. The CDR3 loop reads CASRTGTGVHEQYF. The DNA for the CDR3 is TGTGCCAGCAGGACCGGGACAGGGGTCCACGAGCAGTACTTC.

The gene calls are TRBV6-6 and TRBJ2-1; D uncertain. V lost 7 bases, J lost 8 bases, and 9 bases lay in between. CDR1 MNHNY and CDR2 SVGAGI come from the germline V gene (reference sequence). The CDR3 totals 11 residues. The CDR3 sequence is CASTGVYEQFF. CDR3 in DNA: TGTGCCAGCACTGGCGTCTATGAGCAGTTCTTC.

The chain combines TRBV29-1 with TRBJ1-4, with TRBD1 as a possible D gene (5 bases). Germline lookup yields CDR1 SQVTM and CDR2 ANQGSEA. CDR3 length equals 15 residues. Trimming left V 3 bases short and J 7 bases short, with 18 bases between. The CDR3 loop is CSVDVGGGRPEKLFF. The DNA of the CDR3 is TGCAGCGTTGACGTTGGGGGGGGGAGACCTGAAAAACTGTTTTTT.

The chain couples TRBV14 to TRBJ2-7; 14 bases match TRBD2. Germline-derived CDR1 and CDR2 are SGHDN and FVKESK. Trimming took 4 bases from V and 7 from J; bases not matched to a gene: 12. The CDR3 spans 17 residues. This CDR3 is CASSRLSPGLAGDEQYF. The CDR3 bases are TGTGCCAGCAGCCGTCTCTCGCCGGGACTAGCGGGAGATGAGCAGTACTTC.

The CDR3 here is CASSEGPNTEAFF. The CDR3 DNA follows: TGTGCCAGCAGCGAAGGTCCGAACACTGAAGCTTTCTTT. This rearrangement joins TRBV5-6 to TRBJ1-1; D not resolved. Germline CDR1 reads SGHDT; CDR2 reads YYEEEE. This CDR3 has 13 residues. Trimming stripped 4 bases from V and 1 base from J, with 8 bases between.

The rearrangement uses TRBV23-1 and TRBJ2-7; 8 positions match TRBD2. TRBV23-1 falls under the ORF class, with uncertain function. V shed 3 bases, J shed 2 bases, and the junction held 3 bases outside the gene matches. The CDR3 length is 14 residues. Written as DNA, the CDR3 is TGCGCCAGCAGTCACCCGGGACTAGCCTACGAGCAGTACTTC. It translates to CASSHPGLAYEQYF.

V usage is TRBV19 and J usage is TRBJ2-7, with TRBD1 identical over 11 bases. CDR3 length: 15 amino acids. Losses at the gene ends were 6 bases for V and 0 bases for J; bases not matched to a gene: 4. Germline CDR1 LNHDA, CDR2 SQIVND (reference sequence). CDR3 residues: CASSRGTGGSYEQYF. The DNA of the CDR3 is TGTGCCAGTAGCCGCGGGACAGGGGGCTCCTACGAGCAGTACTTC.

The V call is TRBV5-1, the J call TRBJ1-3; maybe TRBD1 (5 bases). V was trimmed by 4 bases and J by 0 bases, leaving 11 bases between them. CDR1 is SGHRS and CDR2 is YFSETQ in the germline V gene. This CDR3 spans 15 amino acids. The CDR3 DNA sequence: TGCGCCAGCAGCAATCCAGGGATCTCTGGAAACACCATATATTTT. Protein sequence: CASSNPGISGNTIYF.

V and J are TRBV5-1 and TRBJ2-2; 7 bases are shared with TRBD2. The CDR3 contains 14 residues. V lost 3 bases to trimming and J lost 6 bases; unmatched junction nucleotides: 5. Germline lookup yields CDR1 SGHRS and CDR2 YFSETQ. Here the CDR3 reads CASSYGRGAGELFF. The CDR3 DNA sequence: TGCGCCAGCAGCTACGGCCGGGGGGCCGGGGAGCTGTTTTTT.

J is TRBJ1-3 and V is TRBV5-1; D perhaps matches TRBD1 (5 bases). The CDR3 extends over 16 amino acids. Germline V gene sequence: CDR1 SGHRS, CDR2 YFSETQ. Between the trimmed V and J ends, which lost 4 bases and 1 base, there was a span of 15 bases. The CDR3 region has the DNA TGCGCCAGCAGCCCGGCCCCGGGGGAATCTGGAAACACCATATATTTT. It is translated as CASSPAPGESGNTIYF.

The V gene is TRBV5-1, the J gene TRBJ2-3; 12 bases are a match to TRBD2. This CDR3 spans 19 amino acids. Unmatched junction bases numbered 12, after V lost 0 bases and J lost 4 bases. Germline CDR1 is SGHRS and CDR2 is YFSETQ. In nucleotides, the CDR3 is TGCGCCAGCAGCTTGGGCGCGGCTAGCGGGAGGGCCGTAGCAGATACGCAGTATTTT. Translating gives CASSLGAASGRAVADTQYF.

The genes are TRBV14 and TRBJ2-7, with D possibly being TRBD1 (5 bases). The ends were cut back, 3 bases at V and 4 bases at J, with 16 bases in the middle. Germline CDR1 reads SGHDN; CDR2 reads FVKESK. CDR3 length equals 15 residues. In DNA form, the CDR3 reads TGTGCCAGCAGCCACAATGCAGGGATAACGTACGAGCAGTACTTC. Its protein product is CASSHNAGITYEQYF.

The chain employs TRBV5-4 and TRBJ2-1; TRBD2 matches 9 bases. The CDR3 is 18 residues long. V lost 6 bases and J lost 1; bases outside the gene matches: 14. CDR1 is SGHNT and CDR2 is YYREEE in the germline V gene (reference sequence). CDR3 protein: CASTLTAGTSLSYNEQFF. CDR3 bases: TGTGCCAGCACCCTAACCGCCGGGACTAGCTTGTCCTACAATGAGCAGTTCTTC.

This chain connects TRBV4-1 to TRBJ1-2; 8 nucleotides match TRBD1. The germline V gene encodes CDR1 MGHRA and CDR2 YSYEKL. The CDR3 has 15 amino acids. V dropped 6 bases and J dropped 8; count of bases not matched to a gene: 14. DNA of the CDR3: TGCGCCAGCAGTTATAGGACAGGGAAGGGTGAAGGCTACACCTTC. Amino acid sequence: CASSYRTGKGEGYTF.

A single count supports this clone. This sequence joins TRBV2 and TRBJ2-1, with D perhaps matching TRBD1 or TRBD2 (5 bases each). CDR1 and CDR2 (germline): SNHLY, FYNNEI. The CDR3 is 12 amino acids. Trimming took 2 bases from V and 15 from J, leaving 14 bases between them. The CDR3 loop is CASSEWGGGWFF. CDR3 coding DNA: TGTGCCAGCAGTGAATGGGGTGGGGGATGGTTCTTC.

This chain uses TRBV6-4 with TRBJ2-3; 8 bases agree with TRBD1. The CDR3 is made up of 16 amino acids. CDR1 MRHNA and CDR2 SNTAGT come from the germline V gene. V lost 0 bases to trimming and J lost 4 bases; unmatched junction nucleotides: 6. The CDR3 loop is CASSDSAGGRSDTQYF. CDR3 bases: TGTGCCAGCAGTGACTCGGCAGGGGGCAGGTCAGATACGCAGTATTTT.

The rearrangement links TRBV7-2 to TRBJ1-1; D not certain. Trimming cost V 7 bases and J 0 bases, with 12 bases left between them. The germline gives CDR1 SGHTA, CDR2 FQGNSA. CDR3 length: 14 amino acids. CDR3 nucleotides: TGTGCCAGCATCCTGGGCCGGATGAACACTGAAGCTTTCTTT. As protein: CASILGRMNTEAFF.

The chain joins TRBV4-1 to TRBJ2-1; D remains unclear. Deletions cut 4 bases from V and 9 bases from J, with 13 bases between. There are 13 residues in the CDR3. Germline V gene lookup returns CDR1 MGHRA and CDR2 YSYEKL. The CDR3 reads CASSLNTFFEQFF. CDR3 in DNA: TGCGCCAGCAGCCTTAACACCTTCTTTGAGCAGTTCTTC.

The chain couples TRBV5-1 to TRBJ1-3, with D tentatively TRBD1 (5 bases). Trimming cost V 7 bases and J 4 bases, with 15 bases left between them. Germline CDR1 reads SGHRS; CDR2 reads YFSETQ. This CDR3 has 14 residues. CDR3 nucleotides: TGCGCCAGCCAACTAGGGGAAACCGGAAACACCATATATTTT. Translating gives CASQLGETGNTIYF.

V and J are TRBV6-6 and TRBJ1-1, with D uncertain. Per the germline V gene, CDR1 is MNHNY and CDR2 is SVGAGI (reference sequence). CDR3 length: 15 residues. V was clipped by 0 bases and J by 5 bases, with 13 bases between them. CDR3 protein: CASSYSLGIATEAFF. The CDR3 nucleotides are TGTGCCAGCAGTTACTCGTTGGGGATAGCGACTGAAGCTTTCTTT.

The gene calls are TRBV6-1 and TRBJ1-2; D is unresolved. This CDR3 comprises 16 residues. Germline V gene sequence: CDR1 MNHNS, CDR2 SASEGT. Trimming took off 2 bases at V and 5 bases at J, with 18 bases between the two ends. The CDR3 sequence is CASSERKGWEEYGYTF. In DNA, the CDR3 is TGTGCCAGCAGTGAACGTAAGGGCTGGGAAGAGTATGGCTACACCTTC.

Comments on this clone: At the DNA level, this CDR3 is encoded by other sequences in the same sample as well. The rearrangement uses TRBV5-1 and TRBJ2-1; 7 nucleotides match TRBD2. Germline values: CDR1 SGHRS, CDR2 YFSETQ. V was pared by 0 bases and J by 4 bases, with 4 bases of the junction left unmatched. The CDR3 length is 15 residues. The CDR3 spells CASSLVRGIYNEQFF. The CDR3 DNA is TGCGCCAGCAGCTTGGTGCGGGGGATATACAATGAGCAGTTCTTC. Combining the CDR3 with reference TRBV5-1 and TRBJ2-1 gives the whole variable domain KAGVTQTPRYLIKTRGQQVTLSCSPISGHRSVSWYQQTPGQGLQFLFEYFSETQRNKGNFPGRFSGRQFSNSRSEMNVSTLELGDSALYLCASSLVRGIYNEQFFGPGTRLTVL.